This T cell receptor (beta chain) was profiled in a study of liver allograft versus peripheral blood T cells. The wider study: In transplanted livers, T cell receptor repertoires were compared with those found in the recipients' peripheral blood. Broader study findings: There were reportedly differences between T cell receptor repertoires inside liver allografts and those in peripheral blood.

In TCRdb, the reads were re-called with MiXCR into one record per CDR3 protein. The sample includes several thousand distinct CDR3 sequences, 16% of them seen just once. This clonotype was seen ten or more times. The antigen is undetermined. Germline V lookup: CDR1 SGHNT, CDR2 YYREEE (reference sequence). This CDR3 comprises 15 residues. The J segment lost 0 bases and the V segment lost 0 bases, leaving 2 bases of the junction unmatched. The TCR comes from a human patient who had a liver transplant. Certain T cells may be donor cells from the graft. The chain is built from TRBV5-4 and TRBJ2-7; 8 nucleotides line up with TRBD2. CDR3 sequence: CASSLVGTSSYEQYF. Here the CDR3 DNA reads TGTGCCAGCAGCTTGGTTGGGACTAGCTCCTACGAGCAGTACTTC.